This T cell receptor (beta chain) was captured in a study of blood T cell repertoires in COVID-19. The overall study: The study drew acute and convalescent COVID-19 samples from the United States, Italy and Spain.

Repertoires were generated with immunoSEQ multiplex PCR, while TCRdb's copy carries only in-frame clones and drops some. The table lists 110,000 to 150,000 clones, around 72% of them singletons. The germline gives CDR1 SGHVS, CDR2 FQNEAQ. V dropped 5 bases and J dropped 3 bases, with 14 bases sitting between them. The CDR3 has 14 amino acids. Input material: peripheral blood. This clonotype was sampled from a woman in her fifties or sixties with acute or convalescent COVID-19. The J gene is TRBJ2-7, the V gene TRBV7-8; weak D call: TRBD2 (5 bases). The CDR3 DNA is TGTGCCAGCAGCCCGGCGGAGGAGTTCTACGAGCAGTACTTC. Translated, it gives CASSPAEEFYEQYF. The whole variable domain, filled in from reference TRBV7-8 and TRBJ2-7, reads GAGVSQSPRYKVAKRGQDVALRCDPISGHVSLFWYQQALGQGPEFLTYFQNEAQLDKSGLPSDRFFAERPEGSVSTLKIQRTQQEDSAVYLCASSPAEEFYEQYFGPGTRLTVT.